What follows describes a single T cell receptor (beta chain). Its antigen is unknown. This CDR3 has 11 residues. V shed 4 bases and J shed 5 bases, with 6 bases lying between them. Germline CDR1 reads MGHDK; CDR2 reads SYGVNS. Treatment indicated: oral pan-JAK inhibitor, 5-10 mg twice daily. In each case, RNA was isolated and then reverse transcribed into cDNA as the sequencing template. Measured with immunoSEQ multiplex PCR; TCRdb has only the in-frame clones, and not every one. The table includes roughly 190,000 clones, about 60% detected once. These data come from a study of CD8+ T cells in alopecia areata. Study-wide results and caveats: In scalp and blood, many expanded lesional clones persisted during tofacitinib.

This clonotype was obtained from a human donor with alopecia areata. The chain has TRBV25-1 and TRBJ2-7; D is uncertain. The sample here was CD4+ T cells sorted from blood, taken at week 4, from a patient treated with tofacitinib. For the CDR3, the DNA is TGTGCCAGCAGTGTCCTAAACGAGCAGTACTTC. This sequence encodes CASSVLNEQYF.